This TCR beta chain originates from a study of T cell responses to AZD1222 COVID-19 vaccine. Concerning this clone itself: Antigen specificity is unknown.

Germline V gene lookup returns CDR1 SGHRS and CDR2 YFSETQ. The V and J ends lost 1 base and 9 bases respectively, with 17 bases between them. This CDR3 has 15 residues. Sequenced by immunoSEQ multiplex PCR; TCRdb stores in-frame clones only, minus some. The data show approximately 140,000 clones, 89% seen once. Findings and caveats of the study: Spike-wide coverage was observed for vaccine-associated CD4 TCRs, with dominant responses at 160-218 and 743-854. Possibly, clonal diversity was underestimated; donors were largely white British and included more females.

This TCR was sampled from an adult in good health. Here the sequenced sample was peripheral blood, taken on day 0 of AZD1222 vaccination. The rearrangement links TRBV5-1 to TRBJ2-1; D may be TRBD1 or TRBD2 (5 bases each). CDR3 region: CASSLPSGAQGEQFF. CDR3 coding DNA: TGCGCCAGCAGCTTGCCCTCCGGGGCCCAGGGTGAGCAGTTCTTC.